The present T cell receptor (beta chain) was sequenced within a study of CD4 T cells in relation to SARS-CoV-2 and coronaviruses. Study at large: ViraFEST: approximately 10-day antigen culture of PBMCs, then TCR beta CDR3 sequencing.

J gave up 8 bases and V 4 bases, and 4 bases lay outside the gene matches. The CDR3 sequence is 12 residues long. Germline V CDR1 and CDR2: SGHAT, FQNNGV. Unexposed donor CD4+ T cells date from about 2010-2018, before the COVID-19 pandemic. After 10 to 11 days of culture, CD4+ T cells were isolated. Comment on this clone: Its antigen is undetermined.

Measured with immunoSEQ multiplex PCR; TCRdb has only the in-frame clones, and not every one. Counted here are fewer than 25,000 clones, around 80% occurring once; the ten biggest clones make up around 25%. The chain combines TRBV11-2 with TRBJ1-2; 7 bases are a match to TRBD1. The sample taken for sequencing was CD4+ T cells from PBMCs, cultured in vitro. The TCR sequence derives from a human donor in good health. DNA of the CDR3: TGTGCCAGCAGCTCACAGGGGTTCGGCTACACCTTC. Encoded protein: CASSSQGFGYTF.